The 19 T cell receptor beta chains reported below all come from one sample, sequenced in a study of identical twins. MiXCR, run by TCRdb on the 5' RACE reads, gives a single entry per CDR3 protein. The table lists about 720,000 distinct CDR3 sequences, roughly 8% of them singletons. This sample also appeared in a second study, on yellow fever vaccine responses in identical twins.

The sample taken for sequencing was PBMCs. All receptors come from a woman between 18 and 29 years old in good health.

A word on this clonotype: A single base separates this from a much larger clone, so it may be a read error. CDR3 nucleotide sequence: TGTGCCAGCACCGGCAACTACAATGAGCAGTTCTTC. This codes for CASTGNYNEQFF. The V and J genes are TRBV12-3 or TRBV12-4 and TRBJ2-1; D is ambiguous. Trimming took 7 bases from V and 3 from J, leaving 7 bases between them. This CDR3 spans 12 amino acids.

This rearrangement joins TRBV27 to TRBJ1-4, with unresolved D. Trimming stripped 2 bases from V and 6 bases from J, with 10 bases between. The CDR3 contains 14 residues. The germline V gene encodes CDR1 MNHEY and CDR2 SMNVEV (reference sequence). The DNA of the CDR3 is TGTGCCAGCAGTTTACTGATCGGGGATGAAAAACTGTTTTTT. This codes for CASSLLIGDEKLFF.

This clonotype has at least ten counts. The chain joins TRBV5-1 to TRBJ2-6; 8 bases are shared with TRBD1. The CDR3 length is 16 residues. Germline V lookup: CDR1 SGHRS, CDR2 YFSETQ. J was trimmed by 0 bases and V by 4 bases; bases with no gene match: 3. DNA of the CDR3: TGCGCCAGCAGCGGGACAGGTATCTCTGGGGCCAACGTCCTGACTTTC. This codes for CASSGTGISGANVLTF.

The sample holds a few counts of this clonotype. The chain combines TRBV7-9 with TRBJ2-7; 7 bases align to TRBD2. Per the germline V gene, CDR1 is SEHNR and CDR2 is FQNEAQ (reference sequence). J was trimmed by 3 bases and V by 0 bases; bases with no gene match: 5. The CDR3 contains 15 residues. The CDR3 is CASSLAPSGYYEQYF. The CDR3 DNA is TGTGCCAGCAGCTTAGCTCCTAGCGGTTACTACGAGCAGTACTTC.

The table lists this clonotype with a few counts. The chain links TRBV15 to TRBJ2-7; D uncertain. Germline-derived CDR1 and CDR2 are LNHNV and YYDKDF (reference sequence). The CDR3 covers 12 residues. Trimming cost V 3 bases and J 2 bases, with 5 bases left between them. The CDR3 nucleotides read TGTGCCACCAGCAGGCCGACCTACGAGCAGTACTTC. Its translation: CATSRPTYEQYF.

The chain is built from TRBV9 and TRBJ2-2; weak D call: TRBD2 (6 bases). Trimming removed 4 bases from V and 4 bases from J, with 14 bases in between. This CDR3 has 15 residues. CDR1 is SGDLS and CDR2 is YYNGEE in the germline V gene. CDR3 amino acids: CASSHGGLTTGELFF. The DNA of the CDR3 is TGTGCCAGCAGCCACGGGGGACTCACCACCGGGGAGCTGTTTTTT. The full variable domain, in which reference TRBV9 and TRBJ2-2 provide the parts outside the CDR3, is DSGVTQTPKHLITATGQRVTLRCSPRSGDLSVYWYQQSLDQGLQFLIQYYNGEERAKGNILERFSAQQFPDLHSELNLSSLELGDSALYFCASSHGGLTTGELFFGEGSRLTVL.

This chain uses TRBV6-1 with TRBJ2-1, with TRBD2 identical over 15 bases. Trimming at V came to 9 bases and at J to 7 bases, leaving 7 bases not matched to a gene. Germline loops: CDR1 MNHNS, CDR2 SASEGT. The CDR3 length is 15 residues. In DNA form, the CDR3 reads TGTGCCAGTCGGACTAGCGGGGGGGCGGGGAATGAGCAGTTCTTC. It yields the protein CASRTSGGAGNEQFF.

This clonotype was seen at least ten times. The CDR3: CASSPSGGHYEQYF. CDR3 nucleotide sequence: TGTGCCAGCAGCCCCAGCGGGGGGCACTACGAGCAGTACTTC. V and J are TRBV12-3 or TRBV12-4 and TRBJ2-7, with 9 bases that match TRBD2. CDR3 length: 14 amino acids. Unmatched junction bases numbered 6, after V lost 6 bases and J lost 3 bases.

This clonotype was counted between two and nine times. The J gene is TRBJ2-7, the V gene TRBV10-1; D is perhaps TRBD2 (6 bases). V shed 0 bases and J shed 2 bases, with 14 bases lying between them. The CDR3 totals 16 residues. Germline loops: CDR1 WNHNN, CDR2 SYGVQD (reference sequence). The CDR3 here is CASSESRGLLTYEQYF. CDR3 DNA: TGCGCCAGCAGTGAGTCGAGGGGACTCCTAACCTACGAGCAGTACTTC.

This clonotype was recorded many times. V usage is TRBV5-5 and J usage is TRBJ2-2; 14 nucleotides match TRBD2. Germline V gene lookup returns CDR1 SGHKS and CDR2 YYEKEE (reference sequence). This CDR3 has 17 residues. V lost 3 bases and J lost 7; bases outside the gene matches: 8. In nucleotides, the CDR3 is TGTGCCAGCAGCTCTCTTGGGACTAGCGGGAGAAGCGGGGAGCTGTTTTTT. It specifies CASSSLGTSGRSGELFF.

This clonotype was seen a handful of times. V gene TRBV6-2 or TRBV6-3 combines with J gene TRBJ2-1, with 9 nucleotides matching TRBD2. The germline V gene encodes CDR1 MNHEY and CDR2 SVGEGT. The CDR3 covers 14 residues. V lost 5 bases and J lost 7; bases outside the gene matches: 6. In nucleotides, the CDR3 is TGTGCCAGCAGTAAAATAGCGGGAGCGAATGAGCAGTTCTTC. This codes for CASSKIAGANEQFF.

The sample holds a few counts of this clonotype. The chain employs TRBV7-2 and TRBJ2-1, with 8 bases aligning to TRBD2. The trim removed 11 bases at V and 4 bases at J, leaving 4 bases unmatched. The V gene's germline CDR1 is SGHTA and CDR2 FQGNSA. The CDR3 is made up of 12 amino acids. The DNA of the CDR3 is TGTGCCCGGGAGGGCCCTTACAATGAGCAGTTCTTC. It is translated as CAREGPYNEQFF.

The gene calls are TRBV18 and TRBJ2-7; maybe TRBD2 (5 bases). V was cut by 2 bases and J by 7 bases, with 12 bases left in between. The CDR3 totals 13 residues. Germline assignment: CDR1 KGHSH and CDR2 LQKENI. Here the CDR3 DNA reads TGTGCCAGCTCACCAACGGACTCAGGAGAGCAGTACTTC. Translated, it gives CASSPTDSGEQYF.

This clonotype was seen many times. V gene TRBV24-1 combines with J gene TRBJ2-2; possible D gene TRBD1, 5 bases. CDR1 is KGHDR, CDR2 SFDVKD, per germline. The CDR3 runs 15 residues. Deletions cut 9 bases from V and 6 bases from J, with 19 bases between. CDR3 residues: CATRGQGRWAGELFF. CDR3 nucleotides: TGTGCCACCCGCGGTCAGGGAAGGTGGGCCGGGGAGCTGTTTTTT.

V is TRBV6-1 and J is TRBJ2-1; D remains unclear. Germline V lookup: CDR1 MNHNS, CDR2 SASEGT. Trimming took off 7 bases at V and 4 bases at J, with 11 bases between the two ends. The length of the CDR3 is 13 residues. Here the CDR3 DNA reads TGTGCCAGCACCCAGGACGGGTACAATGAGCAGTTCTTC. Its protein is CASTQDGYNEQFF.

The chain uses TRBV7-9 and TRBJ2-1; the D gene is possibly TRBD2 (6 bases). V was pared by 1 base and J by 3 bases, with 10 bases between. The CDR3 has 15 amino acids. The germline V gene encodes CDR1 SEHNR and CDR2 FQNEAQ (reference sequence). CDR3 bases: TGTGCCAGCAGCTTAGGGAGGGCGGACTACAATGAGCAGTTCTTC. Protein: CASSLGRADYNEQFF.

This clonotype occurred a few times. This chain uses TRBV19 with TRBJ2-7; TRBD1 is a possible D gene (6 bases). Deletions cut 5 bases from V and 2 bases from J, with 13 bases between. The CDR3 spans 14 residues. The germline V gene has CDR1 LNHDA and CDR2 SQIVND (reference sequence). CDR3 coding DNA: TGTGCCAGTAGTGGAGACCAGGGGACCTACGAGCAGTACTTC. It is translated as CASSGDQGTYEQYF.

In its sample, this clonotype was seen many times. The chain couples TRBV4-3 to TRBJ2-1; 9 positions agree with TRBD2. The CDR3 is 16 amino acids. Germline CDR1 reads LGHNA; CDR2 reads YSLEER. V lost 1 base to trimming and J lost 4 bases; unmatched junction nucleotides: 5. CDR3 sequence: CASSQGLLAGYNEQFF. The CDR3 DNA reads TGCGCCAGCAGCCAAGGGCTGCTAGCGGGGTACAATGAGCAGTTCTTC.

This clonotype was counted ten times or more. The chain has TRBV28 and TRBJ2-1; tentative D call: TRBD2 (6 bases). V gave up 3 bases and J gave up 8 bases, with 11 bases separating them. From germline, CDR1 is MDHEN and CDR2 SYDVKM. This CDR3 spans 13 amino acids. This CDR3 is CASSFWRDDEQFF. DNA of the CDR3: TGTGCCAGCAGTTTCTGGAGGGACGATGAGCAGTTCTTC.